This is a list of T cell receptor beta chains from one sample in a study of Graves' ophthalmopathy and Graves' hyperthyroidism. TCRdb processed the multiplex PCR reads anew with MiXCR; each CDR3 protein has one entry. The table shows about 550,000 distinct CDR3 sequences, with under 45% occurring only once. Material for sequencing was peripheral blood or thyroid tissue (not recorded which). The receptors here all came from an adult man with Graves' hyperthyroidism. The CDR3 runs from the conserved cysteine through the conserved F or W. A D gene is named only where the DNA matches it firmly. Not every row has a clone size; where given, it reads once, few, many or a size class.

D gene: -; clone size: few; V gene: TRBV19; J gene: TRBJ1-1; CDR3 DNA: TGTGCCAGTAGCATGGGGTCGGGTACTGAAGCTTTCTTT; CDR3 protein: CASSMGSGTEAFF
D gene: -; clone size: -; V gene: TRBV20-1; J gene: TRBJ1-5; CDR3 DNA: TGCAGTGCTCTCAGGGAAGGGGGGGGACATCAGCCCCAGCATTTT; CDR3 protein: CSALREGGGHQPQHF
D gene: TRBD1; clone size: many; V gene: TRBV5-1; J gene: TRBJ1-4; CDR3 DNA: TGCGCCAGCAGCAGTTCCGGGACAGGGCATGAAAAACTGTTTTTT; CDR3 protein: CASSSSGTGHEKLFF
D gene: -; clone size: -; V gene: TRBV4-2; J gene: TRBJ1-1; CDR3 DNA: TGTGCCAGCAGCCTCCCCGGGACCAACACTGAAGCTTTCTTT; CDR3 protein: CASSLPGTNTEAFF
D gene: -; clone size: many; V gene: TRBV24-1; J gene: TRBJ1-5; CDR3 DNA: TGTGCCACCAGTGTGGGGATTCATCAGCCCCAGCATTTT; CDR3 protein: CATSVGIHQPQHF
D gene: -; clone size: -; V gene: TRBV7-2; J gene: TRBJ2-1; CDR3 DNA: TGTGCCAGCAGCTTACCGCGACTAGTGGTCCTAAATGAGCAGTTCTTC; CDR3 protein: CASSLPRLVVLNEQFF
D gene: TRBD2; clone size: -; V gene: TRBV14; J gene: TRBJ2-1; CDR3 DNA: TGTGCCAGCAGCTTAGGACTAGCGGGAGGGCTCGGTGAGCAGTTCTTC; CDR3 protein: CASSLGLAGGLGEQFF
D gene: -; clone size: many; V gene: TRBV25-1; J gene: TRBJ1-5; CDR3 DNA: TGTGCCAGCAGTGAATTCAGGGCGGATAGCAATCAGCCCCAGCATTTT; CDR3 protein: CASSEFRADSNQPQHF
D gene: -; clone size: many; V gene: TRBV24-1; J gene: TRBJ2-7; CDR3 DNA: TGTGCCACCAGTGATTCTTACCCTGGGGAGCAGTACTTC; CDR3 protein: CATSDSYPGEQYF
D gene: -; clone size: many; V gene: TRBV7-8; J gene: TRBJ1-1; CDR3 DNA: TGTGCCAGCAGCTTAGTGCAGGGGCCGGTCACTGAAGCTTTCTTT; CDR3 protein: CASSLVQGPVTEAFF
D gene: TRBD1; clone size: many; V gene: TRBV6-6; J gene: TRBJ2-7; CDR3 DNA: TGTGCCAGCCACGCCGGGACAGCTTCCTACGAGCAGTACTTC; CDR3 protein: CASHAGTASYEQYF
D gene: -; clone size: many; V gene: TRBV5-6; J gene: TRBJ2-7; CDR3 DNA: TGTGCCAGCAGCTTATTCGGGATATTGTCCTACGAGCAGTACTTC; CDR3 protein: CASSLFGILSYEQYF
D gene: -; clone size: -; V gene: TRBV2; J gene: TRBJ2-5; CDR3 DNA: TGTGCCAGCAGTGCCTTAGATCAGCCCCAGTACTTC; CDR3 protein: CASSALDQPQYF
D gene: -; clone size: -; V gene: TRBV10-3; J gene: TRBJ1-5; CDR3 DNA: TGTGCCATCGGGACGGGGGGGCCCCAGCATTTT; CDR3 protein: CAIGTGGPQHF
D gene: -; clone size: many; V gene: TRBV7-9; J gene: TRBJ1-2; CDR3 DNA: TGTGCCAGCAGCTCCCGGTCGATTGGGGGCTACACCTTC; CDR3 protein: CASSSRSIGGYTF
D gene: -; clone size: many; V gene: TRBV7-9; J gene: TRBJ2-7; CDR3 DNA: TGTGCCAGCAGCACCGAGCCAGCAATCTCCTACGAGCAGTACTTC; CDR3 protein: CASSTEPAISYEQYF
D gene: -; clone size: -; V gene: TRBV6-5; J gene: TRBJ2-7; CDR3 DNA: TGTGCCAGCAGTCCCCGGACAGATTCCTGCGAGCAGTACTTC; CDR3 protein: CASSPRTDSCEQYF
D gene: -; clone size: -; V gene: TRBV24-1; J gene: TRBJ1-2; CDR3 DNA: TGTGCCAGCAGCTTAAGGACGGTGGAGGGCTTATATGGCTACACCTTC; CDR3 protein: CASSLRTVEGLYGYTF
D gene: -; clone size: -; V gene: TRBV6-4; J gene: TRBJ2-3; CDR3 DNA: TGTGCCAGCAGTTTCGGTAGGACGGGGACCACGGATACGCAGTATTTT; CDR3 protein: CASSFGRTGTTDTQYF
D gene: TRBD1; clone size: -; V gene: TRBV7-2; J gene: TRBJ1-2; CDR3 DNA: TGTGCCAGCAGCTCCGATTGGACAGGGGGGAAGGATGGCTACACCTTC; CDR3 protein: CASSSDWTGGKDGYTF
D gene: -; clone size: many; V gene: TRBV29-1; J gene: TRBJ2-5; CDR3 DNA: TGCAGCGTTCTCGACAGCCGAATACAAGAGACCCAGTACTTC; CDR3 protein: CSVLDSRIQETQYF
D gene: -; clone size: many; V gene: TRBV19; J gene: TRBJ2-7; CDR3 DNA: TGTGCCAGTAGTATCTCGCTGGCGGGGACCCTCTACGAGCAGTACTTC; CDR3 protein: CASSISLAGTLYEQYF
D gene: -; clone size: few; V gene: TRBV6-5; J gene: TRBJ1-4; CDR3 DNA: TGTGCCAGCAGTTACACCGGGGAAACTAATGAAAAACTGTTTTTT; CDR3 protein: CASSYTGETNEKLFF
D gene: TRBD1; clone size: -; V gene: TRBV25-1; J gene: TRBJ1-1; CDR3 DNA: TGTGCCAGCGGCTTTTTTAACAGGGGGCCTGAAGCTTTCTTT; CDR3 protein: CASGFFNRGPEAFF
D gene: -; clone size: few; V gene: TRBV6-5; J gene: TRBJ2-1; CDR3 DNA: TGTGCCATCAGGATAAACAATGAGCAGTTCTTC; CDR3 protein: CAIRINNEQFF
D gene: TRBD1; clone size: many; V gene: TRBV4-1; J gene: TRBJ2-7; CDR3 DNA: TGCGCCAGCAGCCAAGACAGGACAGGGGTCTCCTACGAGCAGTACTTC; CDR3 protein: CASSQDRTGVSYEQYF
D gene: -; clone size: many; V gene: TRBV4-1; J gene: TRBJ1-2; CDR3 DNA: TGCGCCAGCAGCCAAGCCTTCGGCCCTTGGGGCTACACCTTC; CDR3 protein: CASSQAFGPWGYTF
D gene: -; clone size: -; V gene: TRBV29-1; J gene: TRBJ1-2; CDR3 DNA: TGCAGCTTGGGGCAGGGTTTGCGAGGCTACACCTTC; CDR3 protein: CSLGQGLRGYTF
D gene: -; clone size: -; V gene: TRBV7-2; J gene: TRBJ2-3; CDR3 DNA: TGTGCCAGCAGCTCAGGGACGGCAGGCACAGATACGCAGTATTTT; CDR3 protein: CASSSGTAGTDTQYF
D gene: -; clone size: many; V gene: TRBV20-1; J gene: TRBJ2-2; CDR3 DNA: TGCAGTGCTCGCCAAACGAACACCGGGGAGCTGTTTTTT; CDR3 protein: CSARQTNTGELFF
D gene: TRBD1; clone size: few; V gene: TRBV6-5; J gene: TRBJ2-7; CDR3 DNA: TGTGCCAGCAGCCTCCGGGACAGGGCTGACGAGCAGTACTTC; CDR3 protein: CASSLRDRADEQYF
D gene: -; clone size: many; V gene: TRBV7-8; J gene: TRBJ2-2; CDR3 DNA: TGTGCCAGCAGGAATCAGAAGCTCATGAACACCGGGGAGCTGTTTTTT; CDR3 protein: CASRNQKLMNTGELFF
D gene: -; clone size: few; V gene: TRBV25-1; J gene: TRBJ2-1; CDR3 DNA: TGTGCCAGCAGTGACCCACACAATGAGCAGTTCTTC; CDR3 protein: CASSDPHNEQFF
D gene: TRBD1; clone size: many; V gene: TRBV29-1; J gene: TRBJ1-1; CDR3 DNA: TGCAGCGTGGAAACAGGGGGCTCCATTTCAAACACTGAAGCTTTCTTT; CDR3 protein: CSVETGGSISNTEAFF
D gene: TRBD1; clone size: -; V gene: TRBV7-9; J gene: TRBJ2-7; CDR3 DNA: TGTGCCAGCAGCTTCCGGGACAGGGTTGGGTCCTACGAGCAGTACTTC; CDR3 protein: CASSFRDRVGSYEQYF
D gene: -; clone size: -; V gene: TRBV10-3; J gene: TRBJ2-1; CDR3 DNA: TGTGCCATCACCCCGGACAGCGATGGTTCCTACAATGAGCAGTTCTTC; CDR3 protein: CAITPDSDGSYNEQFF
D gene: -; clone size: -; V gene: TRBV11-1; J gene: TRBJ2-5; CDR3 DNA: TGTGCCAGCAGTGCCCCGACCACTGCTTCCCAGTACTTC; CDR3 protein: CASSAPTTASQYF
D gene: -; clone size: -; V gene: TRBV9; J gene: TRBJ1-5; CDR3 DNA: TGTGCCAGCAGCGCAGACGCTAGCGGTAGGGGCGACGAGCATTTT; CDR3 protein: CASSADASGRGDEHF
D gene: TRBD2; clone size: -; V gene: TRBV4-1; J gene: TRBJ2-5; CDR3 DNA: TGCGCCAGCAGCCAGACCAGACTAGCGGGGATATGGGGGACCCAGTACTTC; CDR3 protein: CASSQTRLAGIWGTQYF
D gene: TRBD2; clone size: -; V gene: TRBV5-1; J gene: TRBJ2-5; CDR3 DNA: TGCGCCAGCAGCTTGGGCGGGACTACCGAAGAGATCCAGTACTTC; CDR3 protein: CASSLGGTTEEIQYF